Each of the 20 T cell receptor beta chains below was sequenced from the same sample in a study of cytomegalovirus exposure and HLA in healthy donors (dated by TCRdb to between 2016 and 2019). The library came from the immunoSEQ multiplex PCR assay. For the multiplex PCR, a mixture combining 60 forward primers for TCR Vbeta segments and 13 reverse primers for TCR Jbeta segments was used. The table comes from immuneACCESS by way of TCRdb, which keeps in-frame sequences with V and J called. Part of the clones is missing from these tables; in studies checked, under half for an unresolved V gene and the rest for unknown reasons. This sample lists 90,000 to 120,000 clones; 82% were detected once. About 2.5% of the sample comes from the top ten. The specimen sequenced was PBMCs. These receptors all come from a man aged 25 to 40 in good health and CMV-seropositive.

The CDR3 nucleotides read TGTGCCAGCGACGGCGGTCGGGAGCAGTACTTC. As protein: CASDGGREQYF. This sequence joins TRBV2 and TRBJ2-5; D perhaps matches TRBD2 (6 bases). Deletions cut 8 bases from V and 11 bases from J, with 15 bases between. The V gene's germline CDR1 is SNHLY and CDR2 FYNNEI. This CDR3 region has 11 residues. The variable domain in full, completed from reference TRBV2 and TRBJ2-5, reads EPEVTQTPSHQVTQMGQEVILRCVPISNHLYFYWYRQILGQKVEFLVSFYNNEISEKSEIFDDQFSVERPDGSNFTLKIRSTKLEDSAMYFCASDGGREQYFGPGTRLLVL.

The chain has TRBV11-1 and TRBJ2-1; 9 bases map to TRBD2. In germline, CDR1 is SGHAT, CDR2 FQDESV (reference sequence). This CDR3 spans 14 amino acids. The trim removed 5 bases at V and 13 bases at J, leaving 12 bases unmatched. CDR3 in amino acids: CASSDPTSGVIQFF. The DNA of the CDR3 is TGTGCCAGCAGCGATCCGACTAGCGGAGTAATACAGTTCTTC.

V usage is TRBV11-3 and J usage is TRBJ2-4; D may be TRBD2 (6 bases). V was clipped by 5 bases and J by 1 base, with 15 bases between them. Germline assignment: CDR1 SGHNT and CDR2 YENEEA. The CDR3 covers 16 residues. CDR3 residues: CASSARRGMAKNIQYF. In DNA form, the CDR3 reads TGTGCCAGCAGCGCGCGGCGGGGAATGGCCAAAAACATTCAGTACTTC.

This chain connects TRBV29-1 to TRBJ1-2; D uncertain. This CDR3 comprises 12 residues. From germline, CDR1 is SQVTM and CDR2 ANQGSEA. The V gene lost 5 bases and the J gene lost 5 bases, with 12 bases spanning the gap. CDR3 sequence reads: CSVPWFGYGYTF. The CDR3 DNA reads as TGCAGCGTTCCCTGGTTCGGGTATGGCTACACCTTC.

The chain joins TRBV18 to TRBJ2-1; unclear D gene. CDR3 length: 14 residues. The V and J ends lost 1 base and 5 bases respectively, with 9 bases between them. The germline CDR1 and CDR2 sequences are KGHSH and LQKENI. The CDR3 DNA reads as TGTGCCAGCTCACCACAAAACGCGGACAATGAGCAGTTCTTC. Protein: CASSPQNADNEQFF.

The V and J genes are TRBV5-1 and TRBJ2-5, with a possible D match to TRBD1 (6 bases). Trimming stripped 0 bases from V and 4 bases from J, with 13 bases between. The CDR3 loop spans 15 amino acids. The germline V gene has CDR1 SGHRS and CDR2 YFSETQ. The CDR3 DNA follows: TGCGCCAGCAGCTTGGGACAGGCGAGGGGAGAGACCCAGTACTTC. Translating it yields CASSLGQARGETQYF. Variable domain in full (rest from reference TRBV5-1 and TRBJ2-5): KAGVTQTPRYLIKTRGQQVTLSCSPISGHRSVSWYQQTPGQGLQFLFEYFSETQRNKGNFPGRFSGRQFSNSRSEMNVSTLELGDSALYLCASSLGQARGETQYFGPGTRLLVL.

V and J are TRBV11-3 and TRBJ2-3, with 7 bases identical to TRBD2. V lost 4 bases, J lost 5 bases, and 18 bases stayed unmatched. Per germline, CDR1 SGHNT and CDR2 YENEEA. The CDR3 sequence is 18 residues long. The CDR3 nucleotides are TGTGCCAGCAGCTCTACCGATATAGCGGGCCCCCGAGGAGATACGCAGTATTTT. Residues: CASSSTDIAGPRGDTQYF. Filled out from reference TRBV11-3 and TRBJ2-3, the complete variable domain reads EAGVVQSPRYKIIEKKQPVAFWCNPISGHNTLYWYLQNLGQGPELLIRYENEEAVDDSQLPKDRFSAERLKGVDSTLKIQPAELGDSAVYLCASSSTDIAGPRGDTQYFGPGTRLTVL.

V usage is TRBV27 and J usage is TRBJ1-1; no clear D. V lost 6 bases to trimming and J lost 1 base, with 3 bases between them. Germline V gives CDR1 MNHEY, CDR2 SMNVEV (reference sequence). CDR3 length: 11 amino acids. The CDR3 DNA reads as TGTGCCAGCAGGAGGAACACTGAAGCTTTCTTT. Encoded protein: CASRRNTEAFF.

The CDR3 DNA reads TGTGCCAGCAGCCAACAGGCGGGGGTGACTGAAGCTTTCTTT. Residues: CASSQQAGVTEAFF. The rearrangement links TRBV6-5 to TRBJ1-1; tentative D call: TRBD1 (5 bases). This CDR3 is built from 14 residues. V was pared by 6 bases and J by 5 bases, with 16 bases between. Germline values: CDR1 MNHEY, CDR2 SVGAGI.

The chain couples TRBV11-3 to TRBJ2-7; TRBD1 is a possible D gene (5 bases). CDR1 is SGHNT and CDR2 is YENEEA in the germline V gene. The V and J ends lost 5 bases and 1 base respectively, with 12 bases between them. This CDR3 has 14 amino acids. CDR3 loop: CASSIQQDSYEQYF. The CDR3 nucleotides read TGTGCCAGCAGCATCCAACAGGATTCCTACGAGCAGTACTTC.

The chain combines TRBV10-1 with TRBJ2-3, with 11 positions matching TRBD1. Losses at the gene ends were 2 bases for V and 4 bases for J; bases not matched to a gene: 2. From germline, CDR1 is WNHNN and CDR2 SYGVQD (reference sequence). This CDR3 comprises 15 residues. CDR3 nucleotide sequence: TGCGCCAGCAGTGAGCCGGGACAGGGGGCAGATACGCAGTATTTT. It encodes CASSEPGQGADTQYF.

Comment on this clone: An end of the junction does not agree with germline; a read error may underlie this. The CDR3 spells CSSSLAGQGYEKLFF. The CDR3 DNA is TGTTCCAGCAGCTTAGCGGGACAGGGATATGAAAAACTGTTTTTT. V gene TRBV7-9 combines with J gene TRBJ1-4; 9 bases line up with TRBD1. The CDR3 has 15 amino acids. In germline, CDR1 is SEHNR, CDR2 FQNEAQ (reference sequence).

V gene TRBV7-9 combines with J gene TRBJ2-7, with 8 bases matching TRBD2. Losses at the gene ends were 5 bases for V and 2 bases for J; bases not matched to a gene: 14. The CDR3 spans 17 residues. CDR1 SEHNR and CDR2 FQNEAQ come from the germline V gene (reference sequence). CDR3 loop: CASSGRGGRDTPYEQYF. The CDR3 DNA is TGTGCCAGCAGCGGACGGGGGGGCCGGGACACTCCCTACGAGCAGTACTTC.

The genes are TRBV11-3 and TRBJ2-7; D is perhaps TRBD2 (5 bases). The CDR3 runs to 15 residues. Per the germline V gene, CDR1 is SGHNT and CDR2 is YENEEA. The germline V and J ends were trimmed by 5 bases and 7 bases, with 21 bases remaining between them. The CDR3 nucleotides are TGTGCCAGCAGCCTTGAGGGCGGGCCGGCCGAAGAGCAGTACTTC. Translating gives CASSLEGGPAEEQYF. Based on the CDR3 plus reference TRBV11-3 and TRBJ2-7, the full variable domain is EAGVVQSPRYKIIEKKQPVAFWCNPISGHNTLYWYLQNLGQGPELLIRYENEEAVDDSQLPKDRFSAERLKGVDSTLKIQPAELGDSAVYLCASSLEGGPAEEQYFGPGTRLTVT.

The rearrangement joins TRBV6-1 to TRBJ1-2; 9 bases fit TRBD1. J gave up 4 bases and V 3 bases, and 12 bases lay outside the gene matches. Germline loops: CDR1 MNHNS, CDR2 SASEGT. There are 17 residues in the CDR3. CDR3 sequence (DNA): TGTGCCAGCAGTGATGCGAACAGGGGGCCCCATCTCTATGGCTACACCTTC. Amino acids: CASSDANRGPHLYGYTF.

The chain links TRBV5-4 to TRBJ1-2; weak D call: TRBD1 (6 bases). CDR1 and CDR2 (germline): SGHNT, YYREEE (reference sequence). Trimming removed 1 base at V and 9 bases at J, with 16 bases between. CDR3 length: 14 residues. The CDR3 region has the DNA TGTGCCAGCAGCTTGTCAGGTACAGGGTGGAGCTACACCTTC. Residues: CASSLSGTGWSYTF. The full variable domain, with the rest looked up from reference TRBV5-4 and TRBJ1-2, is ETGVTQSPTHLIKTRGQQVTLRCSSQSGHNTVSWYQQALGQGPQFIFQYYREEENGRGNFPPRFSGLQFPNYSSELNVNALELDDSALYLCASSLSGTGWSYTFGSGTRLTVV.

This clone was observed a single time. The CDR3 region is CASSLALEGWDWEQYF. CDR3 in DNA: TGTGCCAGCAGCTTGGCCTTGGAGGGGTGGGATTGGGAGCAGTACTTC. The chain combines TRBV5-6 with TRBJ2-7, with D perhaps matching TRBD2 (6 bases). From germline, CDR1 is SGHDT and CDR2 YYEEEE. Trimming stripped 0 bases from V and 7 bases from J, with 20 bases between. The CDR3 runs to 16 residues. Filled out from reference TRBV5-6 and TRBJ2-7, the complete variable domain reads DAGVTQSPTHLIKTRGQQVTLRCSPKSGHDTVSWYQQALGQGPQFIFQYYEEEERQRGNFPDRFSGHQFPNYSSELNVNALLLGDSALYLCASSLALEGWDWEQYFGPGTRLTVT.

This clone was counted once. This chain links TRBV6-5 with TRBJ1-6, with a possible D match to TRBD1 (6 bases). V was trimmed by 6 bases and J by 10 bases, leaving 19 bases between them. CDR1 is MNHEY and CDR2 is SVGAGI in the germline V gene. The CDR3 runs 15 residues. DNA for the CDR3: TGTGCCAGCAGCCACCTACAGGGCGGAGAGTCACCCCTCCACTTT. Its protein product is CASSHLQGGESPLHF.

Notes on this clone: A junction boundary mismatches the germline segment, possibly from a read error. The V gene is TRBV7-7, the J gene TRBJ2-3; 7 nucleotides line up with TRBD1. CDR3 length: 14 residues. Germline V gene lookup returns CDR1 SSHAT and CDR2 FNYEAQ (reference sequence). CDR3 in amino acids: CASSSTGATDTQYF. DNA for the CDR3: TGTGCTAGCAGCTCCACAGGGGCCACAGATACGCAGTATTTT.

This rearrangement joins TRBV2 to TRBJ2-3; 9 nucleotides match TRBD2. V shed 0 bases, J shed 4 bases, and the junction held 5 bases outside the gene matches. The CDR3 spans 16 residues. CDR1 is SNHLY, CDR2 FYNNEI, per germline. The CDR3 DNA reads TGTGCCAGCAGTGAAGCGCCTAGCGGGGACGCAGATACGCAGTATTTT. It specifies CASSEAPSGDADTQYF.